The TCR beta chain under discussion was sequenced for a study of cytomegalovirus exposure and HLA in healthy donors. Each donor's status was that of a healthy bone marrow donor. With 60 Vbeta and 13 Jbeta primers, the PCR was carried out. Using immunoSEQ multiplex PCR, the repertoire was profiled, and TCRdb retains in-frame clones only, with some absent. The sample lists 180,000 or so clones; over 75% were seen once. The sequenced material came from PBMCs. The source is a woman in her 30s in good health and CMV-seronegative.

The CDR3: CASSPGILAGVTDTQYF. CDR3 bases: TGTGCCAGCAGTCCGGGTATTCTAGCGGGGGTTACAGATACGCAGTATTTT. The rearrangement uses TRBV14 and TRBJ2-3; 10 nucleotides match TRBD2. Per the germline V gene, CDR1 is SGHDN and CDR2 is FVKESK. V dropped 6 bases and J dropped 3; count of bases not matched to a gene: 12. The CDR3 loop spans 17 amino acids.